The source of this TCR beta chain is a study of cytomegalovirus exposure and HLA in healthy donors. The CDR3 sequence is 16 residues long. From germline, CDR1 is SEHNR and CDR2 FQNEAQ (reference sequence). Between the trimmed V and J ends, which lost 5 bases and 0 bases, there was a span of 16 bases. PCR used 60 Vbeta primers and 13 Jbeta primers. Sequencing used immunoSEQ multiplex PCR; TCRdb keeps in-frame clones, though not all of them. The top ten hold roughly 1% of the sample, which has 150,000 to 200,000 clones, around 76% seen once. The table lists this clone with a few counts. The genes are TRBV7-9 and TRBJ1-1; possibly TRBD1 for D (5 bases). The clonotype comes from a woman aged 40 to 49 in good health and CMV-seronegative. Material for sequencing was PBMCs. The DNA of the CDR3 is TGTGCCAGCAGCGCAGGGTTGGAGTTCATGAACACTGAAGCTTTCTTT. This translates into CASSAGLEFMNTEAFF.